The TCR beta chain under discussion was sequenced for a study of Ad26.COV2.S vaccination and SARS-CoV-2 variants. Study in general: Administration of Ad26.COV2.S was intramuscular, either once or twice 56 days apart. General study results and limits: Vaccine recipients posted higher spike-specific TCR breadth than their placebo counterparts.

There are 17 residues in the CDR3. Treatment in this sample: roughly 18 received Ad26.COV2.S at low or high dose, single or two shots; 5 received placebo; per-sample allocation not given. Day 63 after the first injection of vaccine or placebo was the sampling time. This table comes from immunoSEQ multiplex PCR, and its TCRdb copy is limited to in-frame clones, with some not included. The sample shows about 240,000 clones, 88% of them seen only once. In the case of this clone: As yet, its antigen is unknown.

The chain joins TRBV21-1 to TRBJ2-5; TRBD2 is the table's D call and was not checked against the DNA. TRBV21-1 is shown as a pseudogene. This TCR derives from a person between 18 and 65 years old who received the Ad26.COV2.S COVID-19 vaccine or a placebo. The sample was peripheral blood, taken in a trial of Ad26.COV2.S vaccine versus placebo. CDR3 DNA: TGTGCCAGCAGCCCCGGGACTAGCTCTATAGGGGGAGAGACCCAGTACTTC. Translating gives CASSPGTSSIGGETQYF.